This TCR beta chain was obtained from a study of cytomegalovirus exposure and HLA in healthy donors. General observations from the study: As a later analysis revealed, most CMV-associated TCR beta chains appeared HLA-restricted. By HLA locus, TCR association rates varied in a later analysis, with DRB1 showing the most and HLA-C the fewest.

The CDR3 covers 14 residues. Trimming removed 4 bases at V and 2 bases at J, with 14 bases between. Germline CDR1 SQVTM, CDR2 ANQGSEA. Use of 60 Vbeta and 13 Jbeta primers characterized the PCR. TCRdb's copy holds only in-frame clones and misses some; the assay was immunoSEQ multiplex PCR. The table lists roughly 180,000 clones, over 65% of them singletons, with roughly 3.5% in the top ten. In regard to this clone: What it binds is unknown.

Sequenced input: PBMCs. This receptor was obtained from a woman aged 60-70 years in good health and CMV-seropositive. The V gene is TRBV29-1, the J gene TRBJ2-5; D remains unclear. The CDR3 spells CSVVPSAVQETQYF. DNA for the CDR3: TGCAGCGTTGTCCCCAGCGCGGTACAAGAGACCCAGTACTTC.